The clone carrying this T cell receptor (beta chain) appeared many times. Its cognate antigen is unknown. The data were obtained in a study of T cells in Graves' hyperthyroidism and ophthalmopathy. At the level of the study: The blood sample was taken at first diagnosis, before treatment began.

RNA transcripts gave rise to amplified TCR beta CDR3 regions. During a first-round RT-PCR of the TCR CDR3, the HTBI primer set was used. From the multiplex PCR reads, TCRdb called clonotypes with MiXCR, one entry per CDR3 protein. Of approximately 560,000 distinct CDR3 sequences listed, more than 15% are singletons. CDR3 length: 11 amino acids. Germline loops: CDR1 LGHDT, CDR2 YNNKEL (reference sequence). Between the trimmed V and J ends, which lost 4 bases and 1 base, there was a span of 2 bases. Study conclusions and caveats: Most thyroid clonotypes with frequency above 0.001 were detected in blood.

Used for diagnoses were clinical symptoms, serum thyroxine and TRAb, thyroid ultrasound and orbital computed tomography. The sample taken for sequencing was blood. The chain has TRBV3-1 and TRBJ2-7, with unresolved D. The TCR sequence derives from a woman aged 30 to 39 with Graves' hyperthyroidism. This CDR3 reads CASSRSYEQYF. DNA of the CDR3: TGTGCCAGCAGCCGATCCTACGAGCAGTACTTC.